The entry that follows covers one T cell receptor (beta chain) sequence. This entry belongs to a study of T-cell reconstitution after alpha-beta-depleted transplantation in children. Unique molecular identifiers were incorporated into the prepared TCRbeta library. TCRdb re-analysed the PCR reads in MiXCR, keeping a single row per CDR3 protein. The sample yields about 500,000 distinct CDR3 sequences, approximately 32% seen once. This CDR3 comprises 17 residues. Germline CDR1 SGHTA, CDR2 FQGNSA. V lost 2 bases to trimming and J lost 7 bases; unmatched junction nucleotides: 9. The V gene is TRBV7-2, the J gene TRBJ2-1; 12 bases align to TRBD2. The clonotype was recovered from a human donor who donated a stem cell graft to a child with aplastic anemia. Specimen: PBMCs from the stem cell graft donor, collected from the stem cell graft. The CDR3 is CASSLKLAGGFGNEQFF. In DNA, the CDR3 is TGTGCCAGCAGCTTAAAGCTAGCGGGAGGGTTTGGAAATGAGCAGTTCTTC.